The source of this TCR beta chain is a study of blood T cell repertoires in COVID-19. For the study at large: From T cells, B-cell-depleted T cells, or PBMCs came the material, which was cDNA or gDNA.

Sequencing used immunoSEQ multiplex PCR; TCRdb keeps in-frame clones, though not all of them. The sample lists about 56,000 clones; about 91% were seen once. The CDR3 totals 14 residues. V was trimmed by 4 bases and J by 1 base, leaving 11 bases between them. CDR1 and CDR2 (germline): SGHVS, FQNEAQ. Sequencing input: peripheral blood. This sequence joins TRBV7-8 and TRBJ2-7; a weak D match, TRBD1 (6 bases). This TCR was sampled from a woman aged 55-70 years with COVID-19, enrolled during active disease. The CDR3 DNA follows: TGTGCCAGCAGCTGGGGGCCCACTTCCTACGAGCAGTACTTC. Translating gives CASSWGPTSYEQYF.